Reported below is one T cell receptor (beta chain). In its sample, this clonotype was seen a few times. The antigen this receptor binds is unknown. Base qualities are missing; no much larger clone stands one base away. The data were taken from a study of regulatory T cells in long-lasting Graves disease (dated by TCRdb to the early 2020s). A note on the overall study: Patients with newly diagnosed Graves' disease had been on antithyroid drugs for under 3 months. A total of about 35 samples underwent TCR sequencing, from about 13 patients with persistent Graves' disease and some 20 patients with newly diagnosed Graves' disease. Patients with persistent Graves' disease were compared with patients with newly diagnosed Graves' disease using TCR sequencing and RNA sequencing of peripheral blood. The study took place in China and was registered as a clinical trial.

The time point label on this specimen signifies: newly diagnosed GD, antithyroid drugs for less than 3 months. For both TCR sequencing and RNA sequencing, RNA was extracted from PBMCs in TRIzol. The diagnosis of Graves' disease was made according to American Thyroid Association guidelines. Patients for the study were recruited at an endocrinology department in Xi'an, China. Each patient gave approximately 9 milliliters of peripheral blood, collected in an EDTA anticoagulant tube. Ficoll Paque Plus density gradient separation was used to isolate PBMCs, and no further T cell sorting was done. An Agilent 2100 Bioanalyzer and agarose gel were used to check RNA quality, while a NanoDrop 2000 measured RNA concentration. Results the study describes overall, beyond this receptor: Patients with persistent disease shared more public clonotypes (under 3,000) than newly diagnosed patients did (966). As a limitation, the authors acknowledged that the small sample size may reduce accuracy. Only peripheral blood was studied, because thyroid tissue, the primary lesion, was inaccessible. Sequencing and analysis were limited to the TCR beta chain. Lower TCR Shannon entropy and fewer highly expanded clones were observed in persistent Graves' disease patients than in newly diagnosed patients, which suggested clonal expansion. TRBV28, TRBJ1-2 and TRBJ2-5 were preferentially used in persistent disease, while TRBV20-1 and TRBJ2-1 were favored in newly diagnosed disease.

Library generation was performed with multiplex PCR. Reads for this sample came from an Illumina HiSeq 4000. iRepertoire HTBI primers and Arm-PCR amplification of CDR3 regions were used to construct TCR beta libraries. Before sequencing, the PCR products went through gel purification. In the authors' own workflow: A total of some 60 TRBV and some 13 TRBJ segments were identified across samples and were used for gene usage analysis of CDR3 amino acid clonotypes. Filtered high-quality paired reads were merged into contigs using COPE and FqMerger. BLAST was used to align contigs to the IMGT TRBV, TRBD and TRBJ reference genes, and CDR3 was defined following IMGT. Highly expanded clones were defined as clonotypes with a frequency above 0.1%. Repertoire diversity was measured by Shannon entropy, and V-J evenness by the Gini coefficient. Public clonotypes were defined as clonotypes shared by more than one individual. The raw public reads went through TCRdb reprocessing: fastp at Q25, MiXCR clone calling, in-frame beta chains kept. Rows matching on CDR3 protein sequence are summarized as one entry with the most common DNA and genes. The V and J calls, along with clone size, are taken from TCRdb and not from the paper's own processing. This sample lists a few hundred thousand distinct CDR3 sequences; 10% to 15% were detected once. Of the sample, approximately 19% falls within the top ten clones.

Trimming removed 5 bases from V and 5 bases from J, leaving 7 bases between the germline ends. CDR1 and CDR2, looked up from the germline V gene, are SGHTA and FQGNSA. The CDR3 covers 11 residues, taking in both the cysteine and the valine. Only the CDR3 region is kept as DNA, spanning 33 bases read in frame from base 1. A further study also used this sample, focusing on T cells in Graves' hyperthyroidism and ophthalmopathy. According to the second study: Stable Graves' hyperthyroidism was defined as no progression to ophthalmopathy during 18 months of follow-up. Hyperthyroidism patients were newly diagnosed, with disease duration under 2 months, and aged 18 to 65 years. Any patient with an uncontrolled infection, another autoimmune disease, pregnancy or lactation was excluded. Diagnoses were established on the basis of clinical symptoms, serum thyroxine and TRAb, thyroid ultrasound, and orbital computed tomography. A first-round RT-PCR of the TCR CDR3 used the HTBI primer set with the Qiagen OneStep RT-PCR kit. Most expanded thyroid clonotypes (frequency above 0.001) were also detected in blood, suggesting blood repertoires may reflect thyroid immune responses. A 13 V-J signature model separated ophthalmopathy from stable hyperthyroidism, with approximately 86% sensitivity and just under 84% specificity in cross-validation and 80%/75% in testing. In validation, the model predicted progression to ophthalmopathy with 60% to 71% sensitivity and around 72% specificity, a median of around 6.6 months before onset. A discovery cohort of about a hundred patients, 43 with Graves' ophthalmopathy and 55 to 65 with stable Graves' hyperthyroidism, was used to find distinguishing TCR V-J signatures. An independent validation cohort of 18 to 20 hyperthyroidism patients and 17 patients who later progressed to ophthalmopathy tested prospective prediction of ophthalmopathy. The roughly 94 discovery patients were randomly divided into training and test sets at a 7:3 ratio. The study also compared thyroid tissue and blood T-cell repertoires from five or six Graves' hyperthyroidism patients. After sampling, hyperthyroidism patients received methimazole starting at 30 mg daily, and ophthalmopathy patients received high-dose intravenous methylprednisolone. Libraries were constructed in a second round of multiplex PCR, after which size selection and purification were carried out. The libraries were sequenced on an Illumina HiSeq2000 using paired-end 100 bp reads. SOAPnuke was used to process the raw data, removing reads that contained adapters or uncalled bases, had a mean Phred below 15, or lacked an exact match to the constant primer or identifier. High-quality paired reads were merged using COPE v1.2.5, and each unique nucleotide sequence was defined as a clonotype. MiTCR v1.1 was used to align clonotypes to the IMGT TRBV, TRBD and TRBJ reference segments. The analysis was restricted to V-J combinations with a frequency above 0.0001, which together covered 99% to 99.2% of the repertoires. The TCS score was defined as F50 (clonal expansion) divided by E x V (chaos), with BLOSUM62-based TCRdist calculated between CDR3 peptides within each V-J. Welch's t-statistics and random forest reduced approximately 520 V-J features to 10 to 15, which were used in a naive Bayes classifier (R e1071). Sample size was not statistically predetermined, and investigators were not blinded to group allocation. TCR Vbeta CDR3 sequencing of 120 to 150 peripheral blood samples (around 45 ophthalmopathy, about 74 hyperthyroidism and 17 progressor patients) is reported in the paper.

Here the sequenced sample was peripheral blood mononuclear cells (PBMCs), taken at new diagnosis, from a patient treated with antithyroid drugs. The receptor comes from a woman under 30 with Graves disease. Donor details come from another sample of the same person, matched by shared clones. Recombination connected TRBV7-2 to TRBJ2-7; the D gene is unclear. The CDR3 in this case is CASSMGHEQYV. The DNA sequence reads TGTGCCAGCAGCATGGGTCACGAGCAGTACGTC.